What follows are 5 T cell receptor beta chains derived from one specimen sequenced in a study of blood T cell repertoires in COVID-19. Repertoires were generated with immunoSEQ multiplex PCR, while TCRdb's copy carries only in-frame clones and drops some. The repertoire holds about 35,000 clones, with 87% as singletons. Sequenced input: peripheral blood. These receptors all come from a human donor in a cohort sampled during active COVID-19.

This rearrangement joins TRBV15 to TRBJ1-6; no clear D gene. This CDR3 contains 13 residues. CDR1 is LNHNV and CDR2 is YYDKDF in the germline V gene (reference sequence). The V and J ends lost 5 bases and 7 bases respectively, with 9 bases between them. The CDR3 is CATSLGDNSPLHF. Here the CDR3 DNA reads TGTGCCACCAGCCTAGGTGACAATTCACCCCTCCACTTT.

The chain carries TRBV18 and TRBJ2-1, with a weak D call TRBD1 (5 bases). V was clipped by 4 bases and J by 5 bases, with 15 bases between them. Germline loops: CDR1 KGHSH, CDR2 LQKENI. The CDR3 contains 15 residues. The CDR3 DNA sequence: TGTGCCAGCTCACGGCAGGGCGCGGCTCACAATGAGCAGTTCTTC. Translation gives CASSRQGAAHNEQFF.

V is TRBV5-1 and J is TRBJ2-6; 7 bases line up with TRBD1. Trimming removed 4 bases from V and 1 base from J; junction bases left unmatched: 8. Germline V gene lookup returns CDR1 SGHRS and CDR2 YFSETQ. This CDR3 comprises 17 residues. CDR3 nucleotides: TGCGCCAGCAGCCTGACAGGGCGTCTTTCTGGGGCCAACGTCCTGACTTTC. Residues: CASSLTGRLSGANVLTF. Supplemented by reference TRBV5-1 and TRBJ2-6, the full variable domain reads KAGVTQTPRYLIKTRGQQVTLSCSPISGHRSVSWYQQTPGQGLQFLFEYFSETQRNKGNFPGRFSGRQFSNSRSEMNVSTLELGDSALYLCASSLTGRLSGANVLTFGAGSRLTVL.

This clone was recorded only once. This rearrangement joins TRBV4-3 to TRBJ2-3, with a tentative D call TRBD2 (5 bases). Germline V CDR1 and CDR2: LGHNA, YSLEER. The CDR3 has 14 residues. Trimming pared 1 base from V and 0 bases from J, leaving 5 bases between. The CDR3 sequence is CASSQGLSTDTQYF. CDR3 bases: TGCGCCAGCAGCCAAGGACTAAGCACAGATACGCAGTATTTT.

CDR3 DNA sequence: TGCGCCAGCAGCCTTACAGGGGGCCAAAACATTCAGTACTTC. It specifies CASSLTGGQNIQYF. V usage is TRBV5-1 and J usage is TRBJ2-4; 9 bases match TRBD1. The germline V gene has CDR1 SGHRS and CDR2 YFSETQ. The CDR3 length is 14 residues. The V gene end was trimmed by 4 bases and the J gene end by 5 bases; junction bases not matched to a gene: 4.